The present T cell receptor beta chain was sequenced within a study of regulatory T cells in long-lasting Graves disease. Whole-study findings and limits: Limited samples may have lowered accuracy.

Trimming removed 7 bases from V and 6 bases from J; junction bases left unmatched: 7. There are 15 residues in the CDR3. The germline CDR1 and CDR2 sequences are MNHNS and SASEGT. This clonotype was seen many times. The antigen is unknown. HTBI primers from iRepertoire and Arm-PCR of CDR3 regions yielded the TCR beta libraries. Each CDR3 protein gets one entry after TCRdb re-called the multiplex PCR reads with MiXCR. This sample has about 530,000 distinct CDR3 sequences, with around 15% found just once. As to time point: newly diagnosed GD, antithyroid drugs for less than 3 months. PBMC-extracted RNA yielded the TCR library. Separately, the same data were catalogued under a study of T cells in Graves' hyperthyroidism and ophthalmopathy.

The sample was peripheral blood mononuclear cells (PBMCs), taken at new diagnosis, from a patient treated with antithyroid drugs. The sequence derives from a woman in her forties or fifties with Graves disease. The J gene is TRBJ1-6, the V gene TRBV6-1; 9 positions agree with TRBD1. CDR3 DNA sequence: TGTGCCAGCACCCAGACAGGGGGTTTTAATTCACCCCTCCACTTT. Its translation is CASTQTGGFNSPLHF.